The TCR beta chain described here comes from a study of blood T cell repertoires in COVID-19. This CDR3 is 14 amino acids long. Trimming cost V 4 bases and J 7 bases; bases outside gene matches: 4. The germline V gene encodes CDR1 SGHDT and CDR2 YYEEEE. Per the study methods: Nucleated cell number was recorded as an estimate derived from reference gene primer amplification. The assay was immunoSEQ multiplex PCR, and TCRdb's table has in-frame clones only and misses some. V and J calls and clone size are given by that table; D and trimming were obtained from the DNA. The repertoire includes tens of thousands of clones, about 90% of them detected once, and around 2.7% sits in the top ten. This clone was seen once.

V is TRBV5-6 and J is TRBJ1-4, with 10 nucleotides matching TRBD1. Material for sequencing was peripheral blood. The clonotype originates from a human donor in a cohort sampled during active COVID-19. CDR3 protein: CASSPDRGREKLFF. The CDR3 bases are TGTGCCAGCAGCCCCGACAGGGGGCGTGAAAAACTGTTTTTT.